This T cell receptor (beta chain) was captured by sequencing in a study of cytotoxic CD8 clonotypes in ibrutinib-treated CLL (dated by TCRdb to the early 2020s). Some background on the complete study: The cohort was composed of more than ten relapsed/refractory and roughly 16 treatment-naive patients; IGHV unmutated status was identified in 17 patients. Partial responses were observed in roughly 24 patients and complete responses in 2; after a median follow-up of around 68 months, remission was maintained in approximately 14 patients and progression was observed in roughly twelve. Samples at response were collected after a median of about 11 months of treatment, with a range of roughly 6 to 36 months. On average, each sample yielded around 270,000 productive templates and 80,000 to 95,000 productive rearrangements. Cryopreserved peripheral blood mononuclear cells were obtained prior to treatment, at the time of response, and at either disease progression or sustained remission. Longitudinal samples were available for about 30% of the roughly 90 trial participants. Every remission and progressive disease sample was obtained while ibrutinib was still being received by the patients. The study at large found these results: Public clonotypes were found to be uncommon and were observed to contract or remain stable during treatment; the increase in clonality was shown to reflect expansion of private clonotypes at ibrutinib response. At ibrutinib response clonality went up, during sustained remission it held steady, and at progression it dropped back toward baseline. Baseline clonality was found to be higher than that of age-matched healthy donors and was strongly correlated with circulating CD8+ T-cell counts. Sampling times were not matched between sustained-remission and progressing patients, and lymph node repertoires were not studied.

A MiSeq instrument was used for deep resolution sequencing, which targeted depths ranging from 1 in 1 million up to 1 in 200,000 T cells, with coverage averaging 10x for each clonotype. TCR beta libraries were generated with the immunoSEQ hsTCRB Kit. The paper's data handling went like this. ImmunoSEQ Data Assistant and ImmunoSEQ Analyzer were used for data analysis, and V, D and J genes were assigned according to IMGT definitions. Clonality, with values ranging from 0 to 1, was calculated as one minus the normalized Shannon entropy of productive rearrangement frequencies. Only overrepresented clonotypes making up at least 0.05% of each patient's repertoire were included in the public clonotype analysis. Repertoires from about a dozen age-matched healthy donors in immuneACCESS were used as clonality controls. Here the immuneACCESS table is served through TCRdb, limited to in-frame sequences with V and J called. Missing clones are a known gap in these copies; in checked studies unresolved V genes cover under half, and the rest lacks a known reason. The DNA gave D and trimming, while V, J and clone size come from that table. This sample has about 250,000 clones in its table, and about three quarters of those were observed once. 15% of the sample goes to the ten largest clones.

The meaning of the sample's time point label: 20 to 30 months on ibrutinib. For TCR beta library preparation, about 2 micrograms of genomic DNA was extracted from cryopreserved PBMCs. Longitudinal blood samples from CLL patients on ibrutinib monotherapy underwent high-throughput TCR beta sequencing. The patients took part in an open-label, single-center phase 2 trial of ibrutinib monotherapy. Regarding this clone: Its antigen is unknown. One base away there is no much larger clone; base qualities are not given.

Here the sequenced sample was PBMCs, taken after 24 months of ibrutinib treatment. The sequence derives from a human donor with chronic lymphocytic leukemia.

In nucleotides, the sequence is TGTGCCAGCAGCCGACGGACTAGCGGAGCGGTCTACAATGAGCAGTTCTTC. Its product reads: CASSRRTSGAVYNEQFF. The chain is made from TRBV28 and TRBJ2-1; 10 nucleotides in the junction match TRBD2. The CDR3 spans 17 residues, from the cysteine through the phenylalanine. Kept here is only the CDR3 DNA, which spans 51 bases and is read in frame from base 1. Based on the germline V gene, the CDR1 and CDR2 sequences are MDHEN and SYDVKM. V lost 6 bases and J lost 3 bases, and the count of bases not matched to a germline gene is 11.